Shown below are 32 T cell receptor beta chains from a single sample sequenced in a study of identical twins. TCRdb reprocessed the 5' RACE reads via MiXCR and lists one record per CDR3 protein. The sample shows 1.5 million to 2 million distinct CDR3 sequences, less than 40% of them seen only once. Sequencing used cord blood. The receptors originated from a newborn girl in good health.

This clonotype was seen more than once but under ten times. The rearrangement links TRBV12-3 or TRBV12-4 to TRBJ2-7, with TRBD2 matching over 12 bases. The assigned J gene may be wrong: the sequence end matches TRBJ2-4 better. The CDR3 has 14 amino acids. As DNA, the CDR3 is TGTGCCAGCAGTATACCACTAGCGGGGGGCATTCAGTACTTC. Its translation: CASSIPLAGGIQYF.

This clonotype came up many times. The chain is built from TRBV20-1 and TRBJ2-7; D gene ambiguous. V was trimmed by 3 bases and J by 0 bases, leaving 3 bases between them. The CDR3 consists of 11 residues. CDR1 is DFQATT, CDR2 SNEGSKA, per germline (reference sequence). CDR3 DNA: TGCAGTGCTAGGAGCTCCTACGAGCAGTACTTC. Protein sequence: CSARSSYEQYF.

At least ten counts were recorded for this clonotype. The J gene is TRBJ1-1, the V gene TRBV20-1, with D hard to call. The CDR3 is 10 residues long. V lost 5 bases and J lost 0, with 1 base in between. Germline V gives CDR1 DFQATT, CDR2 SNEGSKA (reference sequence). In DNA form, the CDR3 reads TGCAGTGCTCTGAACACTGAAGCTTTCTTT. Protein product: CSALNTEAFF.

The V call is TRBV27, the J call TRBJ2-3, with D perhaps TRBD1 (6 bases). Trimming took 5 bases from V and 3 from J, leaving 18 bases between them. This CDR3 has 16 amino acids. Germline CDR1 reads MNHEY; CDR2 reads SMNVEV (reference sequence). CDR3 protein: CASSPYRVGLTDTQYF. The CDR3 DNA follows: TGTGCCAGCAGTCCATACAGGGTGGGGTTGACAGATACGCAGTATTTT.

The chain combines TRBV6-1 with TRBJ2-7; D possibly corresponds to TRBD1 (6 bases). This CDR3 comprises 15 residues. Germline CDR1 reads MNHNS; CDR2 reads SASEGT. With 3 bases removed from V and 9 bases from J, the gap between germline ends came to 21 bases. Written as DNA, the CDR3 is TGTGCCAGCAGTGATATCCAGGGACAATTCTTCGGGCAGTACTTC. Its translation is CASSDIQGQFFGQYF.

This clonotype was seen more than once but under ten times. The chain joins TRBV27 to TRBJ2-6, with 9 bases aligning to TRBD1. With V trimmed by 2 bases and J by 2 bases, 1 base remained unmatched. The CDR3 has 16 residues. Germline V lookup: CDR1 MNHEY, CDR2 SMNVEV (reference sequence). CDR3 nucleotide sequence: TGTGCCAGCAGTTTAGGACAGGGGACTGGGGCCAACGTCCTGACTTTC. It specifies CASSLGQGTGANVLTF.

The CDR3 DNA reads as TGCAGTGCTAGAAAGGGACTAGCGCGGGAGCAAGCAGATACGCAGTATTTT. Protein: CSARKGLAREQADTQYF. This chain connects TRBV20-1 to TRBJ2-3; 10 bases are shared with TRBD2. CDR3 length equals 17 residues. J gave up 4 bases and V 2 bases, and 12 bases lay outside the gene matches. Germline-derived CDR1 and CDR2 are DFQATT and SNEGSKA (reference sequence).

In regard to this clonotype: The junction departs from the called germline gene at one end, perhaps through a read error. CDR3 amino acids: CASRGSKVSGVNVLTF. The DNA for the CDR3 is TGTGCCAGTAGGGGCAGTAAGGTCTCTGGGGTCAACGTCCTGACTTTC. The V gene is TRBV19, the J gene TRBJ2-6; the D is unclear. Germline values: CDR1 LNHDA, CDR2 SQIVND (reference sequence). CDR3 length: 16 amino acids.

This clonotype was recorded a few times. The chain is built from TRBV24-1 and TRBJ1-2, with no clear D. V shed 3 bases and J shed 5 bases, with 6 bases lying between them. The CDR3 spans 12 residues. Germline V lookup: CDR1 KGHDR, CDR2 SFDVKD. The CDR3 DNA is TGTGCCACCAGTGATCCCTCTTATGGCTACACCTTC. This gives the protein CATSDPSYGYTF.

The table lists this clonotype with a few counts. This sequence joins TRBV10-3 and TRBJ1-5; the D gene is possibly TRBD1 (5 bases). Germline CDR1 ENHRY, CDR2 SYGVKD. The CDR3 covers 15 residues. The germline V and J ends were trimmed by 2 bases and 4 bases, with 12 bases remaining between them. CDR3 sequence: CAISEGREGNQPQHF. CDR3 in DNA: TGTGCCATCAGTGAGGGCAGGGAGGGGAATCAGCCCCAGCATTTT.

This clonotype was counted only a few times. This may arise from a read error, as a much more abundant clone is one base away. The chain has TRBV20-1 and TRBJ2-5; D gene uncertain. The V end was cut by 3 bases, the J end by 0 bases, with 5 bases between. The CDR3 loop spans 12 amino acids. Per germline, CDR1 DFQATT and CDR2 SNEGSKA (reference sequence). CDR3 DNA: TGCAGTGCTAGCCAGTACCAAGAGACCCAGTACTTC. The encoded protein is CSASQYQETQYF.

V is TRBV10-3 and J is TRBJ1-2, with TRBD1 matching 9 bases. CDR3 length: 15 amino acids. J lost 5 bases, V lost 3 bases, and 7 bases had no gene match. Germline values: CDR1 ENHRY, CDR2 SYGVKD. CDR3 DNA: TGTGCCATCAGTGATACTGCCGGGACAGGGTATGGCTACACCTTC. It is translated as CAISDTAGTGYGYTF.

This clonotype was seen only a few times. This rearrangement joins TRBV7-2 to TRBJ2-3; weak D call: TRBD2 (6 bases). The CDR3 length is 13 residues. The V gene's germline CDR1 is SGHTA and CDR2 FQGNSA. V dropped 8 bases and J dropped 0 bases, with 9 bases sitting between them. The CDR3 coding sequence is TGTGCCAGCGGGGGGTATAGCACAGATACGCAGTATTTT. Its translation is CASGGYSTDTQYF.

The V gene is TRBV5-1, the J gene TRBJ2-5, with D maybe TRBD1 (5 bases). TRBJ2-7 explains the end of the DNA better; the J call may be wrong. This CDR3 is 14 amino acids long. Germline loops: CDR1 SGHRS, CDR2 YFSETQ. CDR3 DNA: TGCGCCAGCAGCTTGGTCAGGGTAGGATACGAGCAGTACTTC. Protein: CASSLVRVGYEQYF.

As DNA, the CDR3 is TGCAGTGGAAGGGACAGAACTAATGAAAAACTGTTTTTT. Amino acid sequence: CSGRDRTNEKLFF. The chain has TRBV20-1 and TRBJ1-4, with 7 bases that match TRBD1. The J segment lost 1 base and the V segment lost 7 bases, leaving 3 bases of the junction unmatched. Germline V CDR1 and CDR2: DFQATT, SNEGSKA (reference sequence). This CDR3 contains 13 residues.

This chain links TRBV2 with TRBJ1-4; 10 bases are shared with TRBD1. The ends lost 6 bases at V and 7 bases at J; junction bases unmatched: 5. This CDR3 has 14 amino acids. The germline gives CDR1 SNHLY, CDR2 FYNNEI. CDR3 DNA: TGTGCCAGCAGGGCCAGGACAGGGGGTGAAAAACTGTTTTTT. It codes for CASRARTGGEKLFF. Drawing the rest from reference TRBV2 and TRBJ1-4, the complete variable domain is EPEVTQTPSHQVTQMGQEVILRCVPISNHLYFYWYRQILGQKVEFLVSFYNNEISEKSEIFDDQFSVERPDGSNFTLKIRSTKLEDSAMYFCASRARTGGEKLFFGSGTQLSVL.

This chain joins TRBV28 and TRBJ1-5; tentatively, D is TRBD1 (5 bases). Germline CDR1 is MDHEN and CDR2 is SYDVKM. The CDR3 is made up of 14 amino acids. The V and J ends lost 4 bases and 7 bases respectively, with 14 bases between them. CDR3 in DNA: TGTGCCAGCAGTTACCCAATAGGGGCACAGCCCCAGCATTTT. Residues: CASSYPIGAQPQHF.

As DNA, the CDR3 is TGTGCCACCGGTGGCCACGGGACTAGCGGGAACAATGAGCAGTTCTTC. Translating gives CATGGHGTSGNNEQFF. J is TRBJ2-1 and V is TRBV24-1; 13 nucleotides align to TRBD2. In germline, CDR1 is KGHDR, CDR2 SFDVKD. This CDR3 contains 16 residues. Trimming took 9 bases from V and 5 from J; bases not matched to a gene: 9.

V gene TRBV10-3 combines with J gene TRBJ1-4, with 7 positions matching TRBD1. The length of the CDR3 is 14 residues. V trimming: 9 bases; J trimming: 5 bases; junction bases outside the gene matches: 9. Germline CDR1 ENHRY, CDR2 SYGVKD. Here the CDR3 reads CAISNRGLNEKLFF. The CDR3 coding sequence is TGTGCCATTTCTAACAGGGGCCTGAATGAAAAACTGTTTTTT.

Points on this clonotype: This may arise from a read error, as a much more abundant clone is one base away. The chain is built from TRBV4-2 and TRBJ2-7, with 7 bases lining up with TRBD1. Unmatched junction bases numbered 5, after V lost 2 bases and J lost 1 base. CDR1 and CDR2 from the germline V gene are LGHNA and YNFKEQ. CDR3 length: 15 residues. CDR3 loop: CASSQPGQCSYEQYF. The CDR3 bases are TGTGCCAGCAGCCAACCGGGACAGTGTTCCTACGAGCAGTACTTC.

The rearrangement uses TRBV18 and TRBJ2-4; D is unclear. The CDR3 consists of 15 residues. V was cut by 0 bases and J by 1 base, with 7 bases left in between. Germline V gives CDR1 KGHSH, CDR2 LQKENI. Written as DNA, the CDR3 is TGTGCCAGCTCACCACCCACAGCCGCCAAAAACATTCAGTACTTC. Residues: CASSPPTAAKNIQYF.

This clonotype was seen a handful of times. The chain uses TRBV3-1 and TRBJ2-7; the D is unclear. The V gene lost 11 bases and the J gene lost 1 base, with 15 bases spanning the gap. Germline V CDR1 and CDR2: LGHDT, YNNKEL (reference sequence). The CDR3 sequence is 13 residues long. Here the CDR3 reads CAWQGFRSYEQYF. Here the CDR3 DNA reads TGTGCCTGGCAAGGGTTTCGGTCCTACGAGCAGTACTTC.

The rearrangement links TRBV28 to TRBJ2-7, with D possibly TRBD1 on 5 matching bases. The V gene's germline CDR1 is MDHEN and CDR2 SYDVKM. The CDR3 is 13 amino acids. With 6 bases removed from V and 3 bases from J, the gap between germline ends came to 12 bases. The CDR3 DNA is TGTGCCAGCAGCCGCCCGACAGTCTACGAGCAGTACTTC. It translates to CASSRPTVYEQYF.

CDR3 sequence reads: CASSQGTSLPNNEQFF. DNA for the CDR3: TGTGCCAGCAGCCAAGGTACTAGCTTGCCCAACAATGAGCAGTTCTTC. The rearrangement links TRBV4-2 to TRBJ2-1, with a weak D call TRBD2 (6 bases). The V gene lost 1 base and the J gene lost 5 bases, with 15 bases spanning the gap. The CDR3 length is 16 residues. Looked up from germline, CDR1 is LGHNA and CDR2 is YNFKEQ.

The chain combines TRBV4-1 with TRBJ2-3; 8 nucleotides line up with TRBD2. This CDR3 region has 16 residues. The germline V gene has CDR1 MGHRA and CDR2 YSYEKL. After removal of 0 bases from V and 3 bases from J, the junction contained 5 bases not matched to a gene. The CDR3 DNA is TGCGCCAGCAGCCAAGAACGGGGGGGCCGAACAGATACGCAGTATTTT. This sequence encodes CASSQERGGRTDTQYF.

The rearrangement uses TRBV6-1 and TRBJ2-5, with D perhaps TRBD1 or TRBD2 (5 bases each). Deletions cut 5 bases from V and 2 bases from J, with 27 bases between. Germline V CDR1 and CDR2: MNHNS, SASEGT. This CDR3 contains 19 residues. Here the CDR3 DNA reads TGTGCCAGCAGTACCGGACGAGCGGCCAACATGGGACCTCAAGAGACCCAGTACTTC. Translation: CASSTGRAANMGPQETQYF.

This clonotype came up many times. The chain employs TRBV28 and TRBJ2-7; 7 bases map to TRBD1. CDR1 is MDHEN and CDR2 is SYDVKM in the germline V gene. CDR3 length: 15 residues. V dropped 5 bases and J dropped 2; count of bases not matched to a gene: 9. The CDR3 region is CASSIGQVPPYEQYF. The CDR3 DNA follows: TGTGCCAGCAGTATAGGACAGGTACCCCCCTACGAGCAGTACTTC.

The chain combines TRBV7-8 with TRBJ2-7, with 9 bases matching TRBD2. This CDR3 spans 15 amino acids. CDR1 is SGHVS and CDR2 is FQNEAQ in the germline V gene. With 8 bases clipped from V and 2 bases from J, the junction kept 10 bases outside the gene matches. In DNA, the CDR3 is TGTGCCAGCGGTGGTAGCGGGGGTGCCACCTACGAGCAGTACTTC. Translation gives CASGGSGGATYEQYF.

This clonotype appeared a few times. V usage is TRBV20-1 and J usage is TRBJ2-3; D unresolved. Looked up from germline, CDR1 is DFQATT and CDR2 is SNEGSKA (reference sequence). V was pared by 3 bases and J by 2 bases, with 15 bases between. This CDR3 is built from 15 residues. As DNA, the CDR3 is TGCAGTGCTAGGGTCAGACCCTTAACCACAGATACGCAGTATTTT. Its translation is CSARVRPLTTDTQYF.

The chain has TRBV28 and TRBJ2-7, with D perhaps matching TRBD2 (6 bases). Between the trimmed V and J ends, which lost 3 bases and 0 bases, there was a span of 12 bases. Germline V gene data show CDR1 as MDHEN and CDR2 as SYDVKM. This CDR3 comprises 15 residues. The DNA for the CDR3 is TGTGCCAGCAGTTTGCCCAGGCGGGGCTCCTACGAGCAGTACTTC. Translated, it gives CASSLPRRGSYEQYF. The full variable domain, completed using reference TRBV28 and TRBJ2-7, is DVKVTQSSRYLVKRTGEKVFLECVQDMDHENMFWYRQDPGLGLRLIYFSYDVKMKEKGDIPEGYSVSREKKERFSLILESASTNQTSMYLCASSLPRRGSYEQYFGPGTRLTVT.

The rearrangement links TRBV5-5 to TRBJ2-5; 8 positions agree with TRBD2. This CDR3 comprises 16 residues. Germline V gene lookup returns CDR1 SGHKS and CDR2 YYEKEE (reference sequence). After removal of 2 bases from V and 11 bases from J, the junction contained 17 bases not matched to a gene. The CDR3 region is CASSLGPGLASNEQYF. In DNA, the CDR3 is TGTGCCAGCAGCTTAGGACCCGGACTAGCATCCAATGAGCAGTACTTC.

V gene TRBV19 combines with J gene TRBJ2-1; D not resolved. The V gene's germline CDR1 is LNHDA and CDR2 SQIVND (reference sequence). The V end lost 0 bases, the J end lost 2 bases, and 11 bases lay between the germline ends. There are 16 residues in the CDR3. CDR3 DNA: TGTGCCAGTAGTATAGATCCTAGAGTACCCTACAATGAGCAGTTCTTC. This translates into CASSIDPRVPYNEQFF.